The clone carrying this T cell receptor (beta chain) was detected only a few times. The source of the sample is a study of tumour-infiltrating T cells in Burkitt lymphoma. Turning to the study itself: Overall and progression-free survival were predicted by productive clonality.

CDR1 and CDR2 (germline): SGDLS, YYNGEE. With 3 bases clipped from V and 6 bases from J, the junction kept 5 bases outside the gene matches. The CDR3 contains 15 residues. Some clones are missing from TCRdb's copy, which holds only in-frame ones; the method was immunoSEQ multiplex PCR. The sample holds a few thousand clones, 81% seen once. The chain recombines TRBV9 with TRBJ2-3; 12 nucleotides match TRBD2. What was sequenced was tumor tissue. The clonotype comes from a human donor with diffuse large B-cell lymphoma. The CDR3 DNA is TGTGCCAGCAGCGCTAGCGGGGGGGCCTTTGATACGCAGTATTTT. Protein: CASSASGGAFDTQYF.